This TCR beta chain was obtained from a study of T cells in Graves' hyperthyroidism and ophthalmopathy. Whole-study context: Once the initial diagnosis was made, peripheral blood was obtained before any treatment.

Trimming removed 8 bases from V and 8 bases from J, with 15 bases in between. This CDR3 spans 12 amino acids. Germline CDR1 reads LNHDA; CDR2 reads SQIVND (reference sequence). This clonotype has at least ten counts. Amplified regions were TCR beta CDR3 sequences from RNA transcripts. With the HTBI primer set, the TCR CDR3 went through a first round of RT-PCR. Each CDR3 protein is one row after TCRdb ran MiXCR on the multiplex PCR reads. The data show nearly 750,000 distinct CDR3 sequences, about 35% seen once. Lactation, pregnancy, other autoimmune disease or uncontrolled infection excluded patients. The clonotype was recovered from a woman aged 40 to 55 with Graves' hyperthyroidism. The V gene is TRBV19, the J gene TRBJ1-2, with D perhaps matching TRBD1 (5 bases). The specimen was blood. For the CDR3, the DNA is TGTGCCAGTTCGGGGCAGGTGTGGGGCTACACCTTC. This codes for CASSGQVWGYTF.